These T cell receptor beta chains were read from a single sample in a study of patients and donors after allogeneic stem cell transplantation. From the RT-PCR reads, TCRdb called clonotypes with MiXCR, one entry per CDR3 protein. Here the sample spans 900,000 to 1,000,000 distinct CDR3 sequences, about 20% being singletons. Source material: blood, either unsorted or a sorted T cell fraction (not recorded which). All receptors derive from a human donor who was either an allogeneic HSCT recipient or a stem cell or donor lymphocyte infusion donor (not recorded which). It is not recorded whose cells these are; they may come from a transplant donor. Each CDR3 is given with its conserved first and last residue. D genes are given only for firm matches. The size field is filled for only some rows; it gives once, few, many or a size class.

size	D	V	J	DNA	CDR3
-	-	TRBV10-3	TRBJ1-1	TGTGCCATCGCGGGGAACACTGAAGCTTTCTTT	CAIAGNTEAFF
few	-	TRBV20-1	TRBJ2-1	TGCAGTGCTAGAGCGAAGGGGCAGTTCTTC	CSARAKGQFF
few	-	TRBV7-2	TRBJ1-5	TGTGCCAGCAGCAGGTTCGGTCAGCCCCAGCATTTT	CASSRFGQPQHF
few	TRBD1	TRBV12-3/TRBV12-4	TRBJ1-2	TGTGCCAGCAGTGATACAGGGGTTGGCTACACCTTC	CASSDTGVGYTF
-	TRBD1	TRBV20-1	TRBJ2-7	TGCAGTGCTGACCGACAGGGTTCCTCCTACGAGCAGTACTTC	CSADRQGSSYEQYF
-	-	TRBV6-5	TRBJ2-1	TGTGCCAGCAGTTACGCCGGGGCCAGCTCCTACAATGAGCAGTTCTTC	CASSYAGASSYNEQFF
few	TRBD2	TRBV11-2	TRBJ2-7	TGTGCCAGCAGCTTAGATACGGGAGGCGGGTACGAGCAGTACTTC	CASSLDTGGGYEQYF
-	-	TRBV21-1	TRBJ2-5	TGTGCCAGCAGCTCTGAGGGGATCATCAACCTACAAGAGACCCAGTACTTC	CASSSEGIINLQETQYF
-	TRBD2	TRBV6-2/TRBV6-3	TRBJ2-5	TGTGCCAGCAGTTACCGACTAGCGGGGGGCCAACGAGAGACCCAGTACTTC	CASSYRLAGGQRETQYF
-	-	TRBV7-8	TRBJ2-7	TGTGCCAGCAGCTTAGGGGGGTGGGAGCAGTACTTC	CASSLGGWEQYF
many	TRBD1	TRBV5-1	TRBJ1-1	TGCGCCAGCAGACAGGGGTTAGGTGAAGCTTTCTTT	CASRQGLGEAFF
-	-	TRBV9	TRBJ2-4	TGTGCCAGCAGCGTAGATAACATTCAGTACTTC	CASSVDNIQYF
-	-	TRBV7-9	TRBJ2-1	TGTGCCAGCAGCCCGACCGGTGGTTTGGGTGACAATGAGCAGTTCTTC	CASSPTGGLGDNEQFF
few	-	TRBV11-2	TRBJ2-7	TGTGCCAGCAGCTTAGGTTCCGCTATCATCTCCTACGAGCAGTACTTC	CASSLGSAIISYEQYF
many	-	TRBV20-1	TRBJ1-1	TGCAGTGCCCGCACTGAAGCTTTCTTT	CSARTEAFF
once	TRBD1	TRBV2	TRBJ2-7	TGTGCCAGCAGTGGACTTTTGGACAGGGGAGGCTACGAGCAGTACTTC	CASSGLLDRGGYEQYF
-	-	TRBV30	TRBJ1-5	TGTGCCTGGAGTCGGACAGAGAGAAATCAGCCCCAGCATTTT	CAWSRTERNQPQHF
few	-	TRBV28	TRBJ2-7	TGTGCCAGCACGTCAGGCGGGACAGCCACCTACGAGCAGTACTTC	CASTSGGTATYEQYF
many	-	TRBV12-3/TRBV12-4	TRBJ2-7	TGTGCCAGCACCCCAGAGGATCGGATCTACGAGCAGTACTTC	CASTPEDRIYEQYF
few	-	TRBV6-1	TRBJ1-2	TGTGCCAGCAGTACCCCCAACAGGCACCCGGGTGGCTACACCTTC	CASSTPNRHPGGYTF
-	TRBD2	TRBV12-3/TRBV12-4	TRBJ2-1	TGTGCCAGCAGGGAGACTAGCGGGAGGATCTATGAGCAGTTCTTC	CASRETSGRIYEQFF
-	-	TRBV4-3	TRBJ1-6	TGCGCCAGCAGCCAAGACCCGGGCTCCTACAATTCACCCCTCCACTTT	CASSQDPGSYNSPLHF
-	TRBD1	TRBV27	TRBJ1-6	TGTGCCAGCAGTTTGACAGGGGTGAATGGTTCACCCCTCCACTTT	CASSLTGVNGSPLHF
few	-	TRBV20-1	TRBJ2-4	TGCAGTGCTAGAGATTGGGGGGGGGCCGACAAAAACATTCAGTACTTC	CSARDWGGADKNIQYF
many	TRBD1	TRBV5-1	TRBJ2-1	TGCGCCAGCAGCTGGGCGGACAGGGCATCTTACAATGAGCAGTTCTTC	CASSWADRASYNEQFF
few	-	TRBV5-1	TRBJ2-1	TGCGCCAGCAGCGGCGGCGATCCTTCCTACAATGAGCAGTTCTTC	CASSGGDPSYNEQFF
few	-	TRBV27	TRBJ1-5	TGTGCCAGCAGTTTAATGGGGCCTCAGCCCCAGCATTTT	CASSLMGPQPQHF
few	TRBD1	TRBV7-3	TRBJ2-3	TGTGCCAGCAGCTCTCTCGACAGGGGGCGCGGAGATACGCAGTATTTT	CASSSLDRGRGDTQYF
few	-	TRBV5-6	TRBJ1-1	TGTGCCAGCAGCTTGAAGCCCGAGGATGAAGCTTTCTTT	CASSLKPEDEAFF
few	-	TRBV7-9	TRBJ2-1	TGTGCCAGCAGCACCCAACAGGGCCCTCAGAACAATGAGCAGTTCTTC	CASSTQQGPQNNEQFF
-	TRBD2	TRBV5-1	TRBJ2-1	TGCGCCAGCAGCTTGCGCCTAGCGGGAGCGAACTACAATGAGCAGTTCTTC	CASSLRLAGANYNEQFF
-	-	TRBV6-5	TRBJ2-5	TGTGCCGGGTGGGGGGCTAGGGAGACCCAGTACTTC	CAGWGARETQYF